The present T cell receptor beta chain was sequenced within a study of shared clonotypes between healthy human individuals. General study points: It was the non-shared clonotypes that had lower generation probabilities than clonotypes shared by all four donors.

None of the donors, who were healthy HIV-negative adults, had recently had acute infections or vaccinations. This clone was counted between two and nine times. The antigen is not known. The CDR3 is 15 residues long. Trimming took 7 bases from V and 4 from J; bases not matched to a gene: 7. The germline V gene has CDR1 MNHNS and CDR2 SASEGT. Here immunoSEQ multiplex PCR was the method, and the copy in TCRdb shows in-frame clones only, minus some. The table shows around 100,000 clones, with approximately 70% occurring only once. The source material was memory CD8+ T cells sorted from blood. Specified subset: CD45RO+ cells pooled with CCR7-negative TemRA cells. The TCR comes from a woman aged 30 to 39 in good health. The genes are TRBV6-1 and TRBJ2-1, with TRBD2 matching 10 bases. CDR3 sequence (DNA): TGTGCCAGCATGGACATAGCGGGAGGATACAATGAGCAGTTCTTC. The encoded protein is CASMDIAGGYNEQFF.